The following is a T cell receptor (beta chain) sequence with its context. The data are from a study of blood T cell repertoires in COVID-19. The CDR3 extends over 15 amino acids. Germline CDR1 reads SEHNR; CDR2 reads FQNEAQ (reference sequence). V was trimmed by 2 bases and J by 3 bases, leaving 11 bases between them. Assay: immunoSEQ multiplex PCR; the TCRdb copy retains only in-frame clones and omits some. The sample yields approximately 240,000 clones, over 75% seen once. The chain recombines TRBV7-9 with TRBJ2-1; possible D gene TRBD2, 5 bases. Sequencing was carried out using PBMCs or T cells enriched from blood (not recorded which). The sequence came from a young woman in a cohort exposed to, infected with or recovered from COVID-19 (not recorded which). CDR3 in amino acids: CASSLRADIYNEQFF. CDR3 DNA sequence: TGTGCCAGCAGCTTACGAGCGGATATCTACAATGAGCAGTTCTTC. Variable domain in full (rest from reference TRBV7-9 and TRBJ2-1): DTGVSQNPRHKITKRGQNVTFRCDPISEHNRLYWYRQTLGQGPEFLTYFQNEAQLEKSRLLSDRFSAERPKGSFSTLEIQRTEQGDSAMYLCASSLRADIYNEQFFGPGTRLTVL.